This TCR beta chain emerged from a study of blood T cell repertoires in COVID-19. Turning to the study itself: In each case, the material was cDNA or gDNA derived from T cells, B-cell-depleted T cells, or PBMCs.

V trimming: 4 bases; J trimming: 3 bases; junction bases outside the gene matches: 6. CDR1 is LGHDT and CDR2 is YNNKEL in the germline V gene (reference sequence). This CDR3 is 14 amino acids long. Sequenced by immunoSEQ multiplex PCR; TCRdb stores in-frame clones only, minus some. This table has about 260,000 clones, 91% appearing once. This clone came up a few times. The source of this sequence is a person under 35 with COVID-19, enrolled during active disease. The sample consisted of peripheral blood. The chain recombines TRBV3-1 (or the pseudogene TRBV3-2) with TRBJ2-7; TRBD2 matches at 7 bases. Written as DNA, the CDR3 is TGTGCCAGCAGCCGAGGGAGGGGAAACTACGAGCAGTACTTC. This codes for CASSRGRGNYEQYF.